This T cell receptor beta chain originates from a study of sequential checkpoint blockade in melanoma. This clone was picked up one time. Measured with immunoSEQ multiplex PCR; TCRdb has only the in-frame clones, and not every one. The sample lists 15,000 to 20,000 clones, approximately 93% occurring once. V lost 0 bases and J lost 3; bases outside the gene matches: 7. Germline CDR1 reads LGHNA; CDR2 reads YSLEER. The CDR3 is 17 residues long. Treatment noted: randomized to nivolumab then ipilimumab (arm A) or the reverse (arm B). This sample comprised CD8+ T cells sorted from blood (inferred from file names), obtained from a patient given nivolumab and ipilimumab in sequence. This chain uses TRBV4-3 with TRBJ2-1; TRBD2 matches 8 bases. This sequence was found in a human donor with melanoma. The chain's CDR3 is CASSQEGRLAGYNEQFF. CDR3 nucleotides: TGCGCCAGCAGCCAAGAAGGTCGTCTAGCGGGCTACAATGAGCAGTTCTTC.